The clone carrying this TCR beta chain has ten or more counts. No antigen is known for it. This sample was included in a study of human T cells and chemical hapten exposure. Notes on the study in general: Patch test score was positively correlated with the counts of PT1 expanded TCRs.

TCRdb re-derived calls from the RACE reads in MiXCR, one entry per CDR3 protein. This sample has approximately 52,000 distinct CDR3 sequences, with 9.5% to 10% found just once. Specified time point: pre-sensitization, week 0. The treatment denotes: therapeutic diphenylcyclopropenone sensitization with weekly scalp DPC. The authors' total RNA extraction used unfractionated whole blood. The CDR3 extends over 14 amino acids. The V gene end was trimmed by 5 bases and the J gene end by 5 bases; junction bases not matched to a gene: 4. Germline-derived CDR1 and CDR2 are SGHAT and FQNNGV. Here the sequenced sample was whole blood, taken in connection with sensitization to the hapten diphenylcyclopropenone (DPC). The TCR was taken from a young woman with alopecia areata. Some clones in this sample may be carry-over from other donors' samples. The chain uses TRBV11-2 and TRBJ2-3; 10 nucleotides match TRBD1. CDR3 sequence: CASSPRTGGDTQYF. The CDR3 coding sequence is TGTGCCAGCAGCCCACGGACAGGGGGAGATACGCAGTATTTT.